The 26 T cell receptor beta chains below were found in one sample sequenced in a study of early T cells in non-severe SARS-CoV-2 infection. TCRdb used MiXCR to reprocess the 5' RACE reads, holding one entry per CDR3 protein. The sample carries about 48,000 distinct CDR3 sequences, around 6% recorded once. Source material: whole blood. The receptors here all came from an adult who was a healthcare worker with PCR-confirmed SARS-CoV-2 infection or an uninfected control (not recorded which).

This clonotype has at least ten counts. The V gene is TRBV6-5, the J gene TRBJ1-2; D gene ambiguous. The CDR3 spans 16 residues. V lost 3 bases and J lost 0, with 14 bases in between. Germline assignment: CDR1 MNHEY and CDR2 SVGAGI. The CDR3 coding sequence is TGTGCCAGCAGTTATACGCAGGCAACCTCTAACTATGGCTACACCTTC. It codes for CASSYTQATSNYGYTF.

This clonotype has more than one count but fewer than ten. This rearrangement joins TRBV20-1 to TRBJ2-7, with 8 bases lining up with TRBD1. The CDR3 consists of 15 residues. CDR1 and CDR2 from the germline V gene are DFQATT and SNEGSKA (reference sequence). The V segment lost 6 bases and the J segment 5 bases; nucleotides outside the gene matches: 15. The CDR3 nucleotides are TGCAGTGCCTCCCAAGGGACAGGAGCGTGGGACGAGCAGTACTTC. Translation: CSASQGTGAWDEQYF.

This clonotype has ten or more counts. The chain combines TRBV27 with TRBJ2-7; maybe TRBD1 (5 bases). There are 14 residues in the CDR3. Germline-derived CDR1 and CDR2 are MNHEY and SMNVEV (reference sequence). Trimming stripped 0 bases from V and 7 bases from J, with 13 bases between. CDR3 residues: CASSLSGRAREQYF. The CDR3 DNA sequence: TGTGCCAGCAGTTTATCCGGCAGGGCAAGGGAGCAGTACTTC.

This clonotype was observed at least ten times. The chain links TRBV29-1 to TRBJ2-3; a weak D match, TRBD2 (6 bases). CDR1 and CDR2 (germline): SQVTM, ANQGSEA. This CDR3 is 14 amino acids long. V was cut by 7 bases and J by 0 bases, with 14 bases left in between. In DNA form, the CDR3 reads TGCAGCGCCCCGGACGGGGGTAGCACAGATACGCAGTATTTT. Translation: CSAPDGGSTDTQYF.

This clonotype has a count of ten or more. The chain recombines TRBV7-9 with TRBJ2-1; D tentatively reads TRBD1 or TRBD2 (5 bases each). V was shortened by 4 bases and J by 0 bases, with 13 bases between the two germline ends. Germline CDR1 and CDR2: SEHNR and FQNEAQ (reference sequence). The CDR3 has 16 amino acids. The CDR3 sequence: CASSSLAGSSYNEQFF. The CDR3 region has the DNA TGTGCCAGCAGCTCACTGGCAGGGAGCTCCTACAATGAGCAGTTCTTC.

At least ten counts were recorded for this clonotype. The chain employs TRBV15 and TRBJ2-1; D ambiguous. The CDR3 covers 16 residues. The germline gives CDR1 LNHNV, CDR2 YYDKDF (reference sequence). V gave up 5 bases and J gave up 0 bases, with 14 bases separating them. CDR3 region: CATSLGEWSSYNEQFF. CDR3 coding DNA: TGTGCCACCAGCCTGGGCGAGTGGAGCTCCTACAATGAGCAGTTCTTC.

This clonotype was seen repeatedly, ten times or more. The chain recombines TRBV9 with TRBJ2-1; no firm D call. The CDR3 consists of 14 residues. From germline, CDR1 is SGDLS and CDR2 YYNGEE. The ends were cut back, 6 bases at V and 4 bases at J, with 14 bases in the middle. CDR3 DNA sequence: TGTGCCAGCACCCCGGCGGATTGGTACAATGAGCAGTTCTTC. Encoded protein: CASTPADWYNEQFF. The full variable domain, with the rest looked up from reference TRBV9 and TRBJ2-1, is DSGVTQTPKHLITATGQRVTLRCSPRSGDLSVYWYQQSLDQGLQFLIQYYNGEERAKGNILERFSAQQFPDLHSELNLSSLELGDSALYFCASTPADWYNEQFFGPGTRLTVL.

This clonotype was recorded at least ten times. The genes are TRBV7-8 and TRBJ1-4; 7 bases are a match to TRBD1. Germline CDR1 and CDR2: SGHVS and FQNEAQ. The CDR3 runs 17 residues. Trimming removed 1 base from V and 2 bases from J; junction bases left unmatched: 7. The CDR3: CASSLGQGGRTNEKLFF. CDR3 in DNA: TGTGCCAGCAGCTTAGGGCAGGGGGGGAGGACTAATGAAAAACTGTTTTTT.

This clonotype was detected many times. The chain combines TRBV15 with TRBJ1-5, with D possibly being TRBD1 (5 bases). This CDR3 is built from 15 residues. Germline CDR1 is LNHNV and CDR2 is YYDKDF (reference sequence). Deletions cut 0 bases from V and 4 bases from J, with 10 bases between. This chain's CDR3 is CATSRDQGANQPQHF. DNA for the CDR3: TGTGCCACCAGCAGAGATCAGGGTGCAAATCAGCCCCAGCATTTT.

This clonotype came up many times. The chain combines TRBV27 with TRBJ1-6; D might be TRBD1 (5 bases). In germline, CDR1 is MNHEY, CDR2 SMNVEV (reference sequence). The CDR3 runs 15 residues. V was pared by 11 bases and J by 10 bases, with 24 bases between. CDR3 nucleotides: TGTGCCTCCTCAGGGTGGGCAGGGAGGCTGTCACCCCTCCACTTT. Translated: CASSGWAGRLSPLHF.

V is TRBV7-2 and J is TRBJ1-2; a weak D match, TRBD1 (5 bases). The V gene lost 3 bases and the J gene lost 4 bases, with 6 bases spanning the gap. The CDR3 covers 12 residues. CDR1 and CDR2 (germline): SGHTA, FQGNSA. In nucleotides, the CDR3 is TGTGCCAGCAGCTTGACAGTCTATGGCTACACCTTC. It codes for CASSLTVYGYTF.

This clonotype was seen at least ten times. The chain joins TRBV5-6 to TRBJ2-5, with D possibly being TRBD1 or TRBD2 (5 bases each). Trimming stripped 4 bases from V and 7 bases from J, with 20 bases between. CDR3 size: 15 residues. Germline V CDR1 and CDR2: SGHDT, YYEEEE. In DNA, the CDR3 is TGTGCCAGCAGCCCTGAGGGACGGGATATAGGGACCCAGTACTTC. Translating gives CASSPEGRDIGTQYF.

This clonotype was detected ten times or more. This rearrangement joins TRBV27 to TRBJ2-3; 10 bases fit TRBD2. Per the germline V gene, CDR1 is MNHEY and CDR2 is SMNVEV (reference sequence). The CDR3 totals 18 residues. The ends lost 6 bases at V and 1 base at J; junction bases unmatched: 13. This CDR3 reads CASRKKSGRAVGTDTQYF. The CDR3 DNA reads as TGTGCCAGCAGGAAAAAGAGCGGGAGGGCCGTAGGCACAGATACGCAGTATTTT.

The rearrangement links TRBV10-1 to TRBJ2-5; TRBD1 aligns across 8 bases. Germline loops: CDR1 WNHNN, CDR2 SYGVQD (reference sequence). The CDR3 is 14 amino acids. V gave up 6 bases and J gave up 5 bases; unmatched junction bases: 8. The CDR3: CASRPGQGSETQYF. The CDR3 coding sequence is TGCGCCAGCAGGCCCGGACAGGGTTCGGAGACCCAGTACTTC.

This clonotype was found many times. The CDR3 protein is CASPDRVITGELFF. The CDR3 coding sequence is TGTGCCAGCCCGGACAGGGTTATCACCGGGGAGCTGTTTTTT. V and J are TRBV12-3 or TRBV12-4 and TRBJ2-2; TRBD1 matches at 8 bases. The ends lost 8 bases at V and 4 bases at J; junction bases unmatched: 6. This CDR3 is built from 14 residues.

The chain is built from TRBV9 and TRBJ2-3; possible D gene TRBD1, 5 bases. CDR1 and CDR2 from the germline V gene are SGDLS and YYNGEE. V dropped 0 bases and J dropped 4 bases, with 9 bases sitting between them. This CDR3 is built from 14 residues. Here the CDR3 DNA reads TGTGCCAGCAGCGTAGGTGGCAGGGCAGATACGCAGTATTTT. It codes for CASSVGGRADTQYF.

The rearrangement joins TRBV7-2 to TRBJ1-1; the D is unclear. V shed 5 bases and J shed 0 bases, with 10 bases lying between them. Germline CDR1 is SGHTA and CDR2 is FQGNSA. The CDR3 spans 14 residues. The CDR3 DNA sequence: TGTGCCAGCAGCCCAAGAGAGCTGAACACTGAAGCTTTCTTT. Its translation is CASSPRELNTEAFF.

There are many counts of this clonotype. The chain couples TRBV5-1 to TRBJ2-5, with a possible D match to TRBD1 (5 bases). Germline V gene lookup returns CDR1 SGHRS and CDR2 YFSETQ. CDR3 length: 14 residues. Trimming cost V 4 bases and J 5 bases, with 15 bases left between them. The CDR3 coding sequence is TGCGCCAGCAGCCTGACTGGATCAGGGGAGACCCAGTACTTC. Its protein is CASSLTGSGETQYF.

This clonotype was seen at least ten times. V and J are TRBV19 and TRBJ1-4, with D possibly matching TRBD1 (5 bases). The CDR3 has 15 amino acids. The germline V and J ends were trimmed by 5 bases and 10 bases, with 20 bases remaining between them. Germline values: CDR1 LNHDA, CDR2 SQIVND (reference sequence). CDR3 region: CASSVPRASVGKLFF. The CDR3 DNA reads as TGTGCCAGTAGTGTGCCCAGGGCATCTGTTGGAAAACTGTTTTTT.

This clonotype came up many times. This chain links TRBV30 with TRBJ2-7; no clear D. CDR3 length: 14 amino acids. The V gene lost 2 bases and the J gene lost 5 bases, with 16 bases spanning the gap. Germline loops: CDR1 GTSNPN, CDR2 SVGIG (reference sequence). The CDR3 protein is CAWSSSPQVHEQYF. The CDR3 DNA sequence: TGTGCCTGGAGTTCTTCCCCTCAGGTCCACGAGCAGTACTTC.

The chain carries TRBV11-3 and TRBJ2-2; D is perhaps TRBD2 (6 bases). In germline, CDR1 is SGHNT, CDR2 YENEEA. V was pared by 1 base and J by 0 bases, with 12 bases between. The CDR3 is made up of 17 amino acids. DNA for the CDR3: TGTGCCAGCAGCTTAGGGGGAGGAGGCGCGAACACCGGGGAGCTGTTTTTT. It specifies CASSLGGGGANTGELFF.

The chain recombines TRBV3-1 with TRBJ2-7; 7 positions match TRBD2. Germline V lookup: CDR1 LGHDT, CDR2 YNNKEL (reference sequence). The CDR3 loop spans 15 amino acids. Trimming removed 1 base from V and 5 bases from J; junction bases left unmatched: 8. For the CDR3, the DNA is TGTGCCAGCAGCCAAGCGCCTGGGAGGGTCCACGAGCAGTACTTC. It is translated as CASSQAPGRVHEQYF.

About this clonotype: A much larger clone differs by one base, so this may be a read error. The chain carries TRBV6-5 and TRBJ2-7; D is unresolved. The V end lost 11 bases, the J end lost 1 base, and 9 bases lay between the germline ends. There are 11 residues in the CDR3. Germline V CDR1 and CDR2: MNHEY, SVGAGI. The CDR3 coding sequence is TGTGCCGGCTTTGGGTCCTACGAGCAGTACTTC. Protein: CAGFGSYEQYF.

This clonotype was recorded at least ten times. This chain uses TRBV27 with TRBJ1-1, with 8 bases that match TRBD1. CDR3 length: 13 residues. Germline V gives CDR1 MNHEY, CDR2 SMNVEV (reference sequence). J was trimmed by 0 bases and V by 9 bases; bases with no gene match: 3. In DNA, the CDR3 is TGTGCCAGTCAGGACAGGGTGAACACTGAAGCTTTCTTT. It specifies CASQDRVNTEAFF.

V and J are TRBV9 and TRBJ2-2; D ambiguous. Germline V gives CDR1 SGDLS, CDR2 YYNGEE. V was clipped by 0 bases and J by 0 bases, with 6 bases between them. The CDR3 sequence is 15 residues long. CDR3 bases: TGTGCCAGCAGCGTAGCCGGGCCGAACACCGGGGAGCTGTTTTTT. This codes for CASSVAGPNTGELFF.

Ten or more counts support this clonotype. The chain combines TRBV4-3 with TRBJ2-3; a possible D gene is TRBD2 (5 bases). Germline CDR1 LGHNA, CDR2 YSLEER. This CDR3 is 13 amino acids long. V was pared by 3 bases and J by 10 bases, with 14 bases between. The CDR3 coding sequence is TGCGCCAGCAGCCATCGACCCGAGAGGGCGCAGTATTTT. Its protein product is CASSHRPERAQYF.